The rows below give T cell receptor beta chains drawn from one sample of a study of post-analysis software for immune sequencing data. In TCRdb, the PCR reads were re-called with MiXCR into one record per CDR3 protein. The table shows some 800,000 distinct CDR3 sequences, with 40% to 55% occurring only once. Material: blood. The receptor source for this set is a girl aged 10 to 17 with multiple sclerosis. CDR3s include the opening cysteine and the closing phenylalanine or tryptophan. A D gene is named only where the DNA matches it firmly. Not all rows give a size; the values are once, few, many and, for expanded clones, a class.

V,J,size,D,DNA,CDR3
TRBV12-3/TRBV12-4,TRBJ2-3,NA,TRBD2,TGTGCCAGCAGTTTAGCAGCGGGAGCCGGAGATACGCAGTATTTT,CASSLAAGAGDTQYF
TRBV6-6,TRBJ2-3,NA,NA,TGTGCCAGCAGACGGGTAGAGACAGATACGCAGTATTTT,CASRRVETDTQYF
TRBV5-1,TRBJ2-1,NA,NA,TGCGCCAGCAGCTTGTTAGGGACCAATGAGCAGTTCTTC,CASSLLGTNEQFF
TRBV10-3,TRBJ2-7,NA,NA,TGTGCCAGCGGTCCGGATCCCTACGAGCAGTACTTC,CASGPDPYEQYF
TRBV20-1,TRBJ2-5,few,TRBD2,TGCAGTGTTCCGGGAGGGATGTCCCAAGAGACCCAGTACTTC,CSVPGGMSQETQYF
TRBV15,TRBJ2-7,NA,NA,TGTGCCACCAGCGAAGGGCCCCGAGAGCAGTACTTC,CATSEGPREQYF
TRBV29-1,TRBJ2-5,few,NA,TGCAGCGTTGTAGAGGTTCAAGAGACCCAGTACTTC,CSVVEVQETQYF
TRBV20-1,TRBJ2-4,NA,NA,TGCAGTGCTAGAGCCTACGCCAAAAACATTCAGTACTTC,CSARAYAKNIQYF
TRBV29-1,TRBJ2-3,few,TRBD2,TGCAGCGTCGCCCGACTAGCGGGAGGGACAGATACGCAGTATTTT,CSVARLAGGTDTQYF
TRBV12-3/TRBV12-4,TRBJ2-1,NA,NA,TGTGCCAGCATAGGGTCGCCCGGTGAGCAGTTCTTC,CASIGSPGEQFF
TRBV20-1,TRBJ2-1,NA,TRBD2,TGCAGTGCTAGAGACTTACTAGCGGGGGACTACAATGAGCAGTTCTTC,CSARDLLAGDYNEQFF
TRBV7-2,TRBJ2-4,NA,NA,TGTGCCAGCAGCTTATCTCTCTTGGGAGCCGTAGTCTACTTC,CASSLSLLGAVVYF
TRBV5-6,TRBJ2-1,few,TRBD2,TGTGCCAGCAGCTTGTACCTAGCGGGAGGCAATGAGCAGTTCTTC,CASSLYLAGGNEQFF